The 3 T cell receptor beta chains presented below share a single source sample, sequenced in a study of blood T cell repertoires in COVID-19. Using immunoSEQ multiplex PCR, the repertoire was profiled, and TCRdb retains in-frame clones only, with some absent. The sample lists about 250,000 clones, 87% occurring once. Sequencing used PBMCs or T cells enriched from blood (not recorded which). The source is a woman under 40 with acute COVID-19.

The rearrangement links TRBV5-1 to TRBJ2-3, with TRBD2 matching 14 bases. V lost 4 bases to trimming and J lost 2 bases; unmatched junction nucleotides: 9. Germline V CDR1 and CDR2: SGHRS, YFSETQ. The CDR3 runs 18 residues. CDR3 nucleotides: TGCGCCAGCAGCCGGACTAGCGGGGGGTCCTCCACCACAGATACGCAGTATTTT. It translates to CASSRTSGGSSTTDTQYF.

The chain is built from TRBV19 and TRBJ2-6; 7 bases fit TRBD1. The V segment lost 6 bases and the J segment 4 bases; nucleotides outside the gene matches: 9. Germline V gives CDR1 LNHDA, CDR2 SQIVND (reference sequence). CDR3 length: 16 amino acids. CDR3 DNA sequence: TGTGCCAGTAGGTTAAACAGGGGTGCGGGGGCCAACGTCCTGACTTTC. It codes for CASRLNRGAGANVLTF. Full variable domain (outside the CDR3, taken from reference TRBV19 and TRBJ2-6): DGGITQSPKYLFRKEGQNVTLSCEQNLNHDAMYWYRQDPGQGLRLIYYSQIVNDFQKGDIAEGYSVSREKKESFPLTVTSAQKNPTAFYLCASRLNRGAGANVLTFGAGSRLTVL.

The rearrangement links TRBV3-1 (or the pseudogene TRBV3-2) to TRBJ2-6; 10 positions match TRBD1. The germline gives CDR1 LGHDT, CDR2 YNNKEL (reference sequence). The CDR3 is made up of 20 amino acids. V lost 0 bases to trimming and J lost 3 bases; unmatched junction nucleotides: 11. The CDR3 loop is CASSQDRGDRGLFGANVLTF. The CDR3, as DNA: TGTGCCAGCAGCCAAGATCGGGGGGACAGGGGACTCTTTGGGGCCAACGTCCTGACTTTC.